The 23 T cell receptor beta chains given below trace back to one sample, sequenced in a study of shared clonotypes between healthy human individuals. Measured with immunoSEQ multiplex PCR; TCRdb has only the in-frame clones, and not every one. The sample lists 550,000 to 800,000 clones; around 91% were seen once. The sample comprised memory CD8+ T cells from PBMCs. Subset indicated: CD45RO+ cells pooled with CCR7-negative TemRA cells. The receptor source for this set is a man aged 18-30 years in good health. Some clones in this sample may be carry-over from other donors' samples.

The CDR3 sequence: CASSVSKSTGNNYGYTF. Here the CDR3 DNA reads TGTGCCAGCAGCGTATCTAAAAGTACTGGGAATAACTATGGCTACACCTTC. This sequence joins TRBV9 and TRBJ1-2; D remains ambiguous. The germline V gene encodes CDR1 SGDLS and CDR2 YYNGEE. The CDR3 length is 17 residues. V was shortened by 1 base and J by 1 base, with 17 bases between the two germline ends.

The chain links TRBV29-1 to TRBJ2-7; D perhaps matches TRBD2 (5 bases). V shed 6 bases and J shed 3 bases, with 9 bases lying between them. The CDR3 sequence is 11 residues long. In germline, CDR1 is SQVTM, CDR2 ANQGSEA. In DNA, the CDR3 is TGCAGCGTCGGAGAGGGCTACGAGCAGTACTTC. It yields the protein CSVGEGYEQYF.

This clone has only one observation. The chain links TRBV19 to TRBJ2-1; 9 nucleotides align to TRBD2. Germline CDR1 is LNHDA and CDR2 is SQIVND (reference sequence). The CDR3 runs to 16 residues. J lost 4 bases, V lost 7 bases, and 11 bases had no gene match. In DNA form, the CDR3 reads TGTGCCAGTAAGGGTGGCGGGAGGGCCCCGTACAATGAGCAGTTCTTC. It is translated as CASKGGGRAPYNEQFF.

The J gene is TRBJ2-7, the V gene TRBV6-5; the match to TRBD2 covers 7 bases. Germline CDR1 reads MNHEY; CDR2 reads SVGAGI. The CDR3 runs 13 residues. The ends lost 6 bases at V and 5 bases at J; junction bases unmatched: 7. The CDR3: CASRGLVIHEQYF. The DNA for the CDR3 is TGTGCCAGCAGAGGACTAGTGATCCACGAGCAGTACTTC.

This clone was found a few times. The chain employs TRBV30 and TRBJ1-3; weak D call: TRBD1 (5 bases). The V end was cut by 3 bases, the J end by 4 bases, with 16 bases between. The CDR3 length is 15 residues. In germline, CDR1 is GTSNPN, CDR2 SVGIG (reference sequence). CDR3 sequence: CAWSVTGAGGNTIYF. The DNA for the CDR3 is TGTGCCTGGAGCGTCACAGGAGCAGGGGGAAACACCATATATTTT.

The chain recombines TRBV7-9 with TRBJ1-5; the D gene is possibly TRBD1 (5 bases). Germline-derived CDR1 and CDR2 are SEHNR and FQNEAQ (reference sequence). This CDR3 contains 16 residues. V lost 1 base to trimming and J lost 2 bases, with 12 bases between them. CDR3 sequence reads: CASSLGRGNRNQPQHF. The CDR3 coding sequence is TGTGCCAGCAGCTTAGGTCGGGGGAATCGCAATCAGCCCCAGCATTTT.

V gene TRBV11-2 combines with J gene TRBJ1-5, with TRBD1 matching over 7 bases. After removal of 4 bases from V and 3 bases from J, the junction contained 9 bases not matched to a gene. Germline CDR1 reads SGHAT; CDR2 reads FQNNGV. The CDR3 contains 16 residues. CDR3 sequence: CASSSRVGTDNQPQHF. The CDR3 region has the DNA TGTGCCAGCAGCTCGAGAGTTGGGACAGACAATCAGCCCCAGCATTTT.

The genes are TRBV10-3 and TRBJ2-1; 7 bases line up with TRBD1. The germline V gene has CDR1 ENHRY and CDR2 SYGVKD. The CDR3 extends over 16 amino acids. V shed 0 bases and J 5 bases; nucleotides not matched to a gene: 7. CDR3 sequence (DNA): TGTGCCATCAGTGAGTCGAAGGGACAGCCTGACAATGAGCAGTTCTTC. It translates to CAISESKGQPDNEQFF.

The count of this clone is one. The chain couples TRBV7-9 to TRBJ2-3, with D tentatively TRBD2 (7 bases). V was trimmed by 4 bases and J by 8 bases, leaving 22 bases between them. The CDR3 contains 16 residues. CDR1 is SEHNR, CDR2 FQNEAQ, per germline (reference sequence). CDR3 coding DNA: TGTGCCAGCAGCTCTAATAACAGGGACGCGGGGGCTACGCAGTATTTT. It encodes CASSSNNRDAGATQYF.

The V call is TRBV7-8, the J call TRBJ1-4, with D hard to call. The CDR3 contains 16 residues. Trimming stripped 0 bases from V and 8 bases from J, with 16 bases between. CDR1 is SGHVS and CDR2 is FQNEAQ in the germline V gene. The CDR3 sequence: CASSLAIPSPNEKLFF. CDR3 DNA sequence: TGTGCCAGCAGCTTAGCGATTCCCTCACCGAACGAAAAACTGTTTTTT.

The chain links TRBV5-1 to TRBJ2-7; 12 bases align to TRBD2. The V gene end was trimmed by 4 bases and the J gene end by 4 bases; junction bases not matched to a gene: 6. CDR1 and CDR2 from the germline V gene are SGHRS and YFSETQ. CDR3 size: 15 residues. The CDR3 DNA is TGCGCCAGCAGCGACGGACTAGCGGGAAGATACGAGCAGTACTTC. It codes for CASSDGLAGRYEQYF.

V usage is TRBV27 and J usage is TRBJ1-1, with 7 bases matching TRBD1. Germline V gene lookup returns CDR1 MNHEY and CDR2 SMNVEV (reference sequence). The CDR3 has 15 residues. With 6 bases clipped from V and 3 bases from J, the junction kept 10 bases outside the gene matches. The CDR3 protein is CASSRRGIGDTEAFF. The CDR3 DNA reads TGTGCCAGCAGCCGCAGGGGGATAGGGGACACTGAAGCTTTCTTT.

As for this clone: Other DNA sequences in the same sample also yield this CDR3. V gene TRBV9 combines with J gene TRBJ1-5, with no clear D. V dropped 0 bases and J dropped 2 bases, with 6 bases sitting between them. CDR1 and CDR2 (germline): SGDLS, YYNGEE. The CDR3 is made up of 14 amino acids. The CDR3 coding sequence is TGTGCCAGCAGCGTAGGCGGGGGCAATCAGCCCCAGCATTTT. This sequence encodes CASSVGGGNQPQHF.

The chain has TRBV27 and TRBJ2-7; 10 bases are shared with TRBD1. The CDR3 contains 17 residues. V lost 5 bases to trimming and J lost 4 bases; unmatched junction nucleotides: 14. The germline V gene encodes CDR1 MNHEY and CDR2 SMNVEV (reference sequence). The CDR3 sequence is CASSPHPGGQGSYEQYF. The CDR3 nucleotides are TGTGCCAGCAGTCCGCACCCCGGGGGACAGGGGAGTTACGAGCAGTACTTC.

The table lists this clone with many counts. The genes are TRBV7-3 and TRBJ2-5, with D perhaps assigned TRBD1 or TRBD2 (5 bases each). Between the trimmed V and J ends, which lost 5 bases and 5 bases, there was a span of 12 bases. This CDR3 contains 13 residues. Germline-derived CDR1 and CDR2 are SGHTA and FQGTGA. The CDR3 is CASSLGTAETQYF. CDR3 nucleotide sequence: TGTGCCAGCAGCCTAGGGACGGCCGAGACCCAGTACTTC.

The chain is built from TRBV15 and TRBJ2-5, with 15 bases fitting TRBD2. Germline CDR1 LNHNV, CDR2 YYDKDF (reference sequence). V lost 8 bases and J lost 5; bases outside the gene matches: 6. The CDR3 consists of 15 residues. The CDR3 reads CATSGLAGGGETQYF. CDR3 sequence (DNA): TGTGCCACCTCGGGACTAGCGGGAGGAGGGGAGACCCAGTACTTC.

The V and J genes are TRBV7-9 and TRBJ2-5; 12 positions match TRBD2. Germline V CDR1 and CDR2: SEHNR, FQNEAQ (reference sequence). CDR3 length: 15 residues. J lost 5 bases, V lost 5 bases, and 6 bases had no gene match. CDR3 sequence: CASSPRLAGVETQYF. The CDR3 nucleotides are TGTGCCAGCAGCCCCCGACTAGCGGGAGTTGAGACCCAGTACTTC.

The chain employs TRBV6-1 and TRBJ2-7; 9 bases match TRBD1. This CDR3 contains 15 residues. After removal of 4 bases from V and 5 bases from J, the junction contained 9 bases not matched to a gene. CDR1 MNHNS and CDR2 SASEGT come from the germline V gene. The CDR3 region is CASSGVGTGIDEQYF. The DNA of the CDR3 is TGTGCCAGCAGTGGGGTCGGGACAGGGATCGACGAGCAGTACTTC.

The chain has TRBV7-3 and TRBJ2-3, with a weak D call TRBD1 (5 bases). CDR1 is SGHTA, CDR2 FQGTGA, per germline. The length of the CDR3 is 15 residues. V lost 5 bases to trimming and J lost 2 bases, with 14 bases between them. The CDR3 region is CASSNGHSSTDTQYF. CDR3 DNA: TGTGCCAGCAGCAACGGACATTCCTCCACAGATACGCAGTATTTT.

Remarks on this clone: Just one base apart from a much larger clone, this may be a read error. The sample holds other DNA sequences that translate to the same CDR3. In DNA form, the CDR3 reads TGTGCCAGCAGTTTGCGGGGGGAGAACACTGAAGCTTTCTTT. Its translation: CASSLRGENTEAFF. The V gene is TRBV28, the J gene TRBJ1-1; D is possibly TRBD1 (5 bases). The V and J ends lost 3 bases and 1 base respectively, with 9 bases between them. This CDR3 region has 14 residues. Germline V CDR1 and CDR2: MDHEN, SYDVKM.

The CDR3 nucleotides read TGTGCCAGTAGTTCCGGGAGCCTGAACACTGAAGCTTTCTTT. Its protein is CASSSGSLNTEAFF. The V gene is TRBV19, the J gene TRBJ1-1; no reliable D call. V lost 5 bases, J lost 0 bases, and 10 bases lay in between. Germline loops: CDR1 LNHDA, CDR2 SQIVND (reference sequence). This CDR3 is built from 14 residues.

CDR3 bases: TGTGCCAGCAGCGGACGGGTCCCGGCTGAAAAACTGTTTTTT. Translated, it gives CASSGRVPAEKLFF. The chain is built from TRBV7-9 and TRBJ1-4; D is unresolved. Trimming pared 5 bases from V and 7 bases from J, leaving 14 bases between. Germline values: CDR1 SEHNR, CDR2 FQNEAQ (reference sequence). The CDR3 sequence is 14 residues long.

This chain links TRBV27 with TRBJ2-7, with 9 bases identical to TRBD2. In germline, CDR1 is MNHEY, CDR2 SMNVEV (reference sequence). This CDR3 comprises 17 residues. With 5 bases clipped from V and 4 bases from J, the junction kept 15 bases outside the gene matches. The DNA of the CDR3 is TGTGCCAGCAGTGCCCGGAATATAGCGGGAGCTTCTTACGAGCAGTACTTC. It translates to CASSARNIAGASYEQYF.